One sample yielded the 7 T cell receptor beta chains listed below, sequenced in a study of cytomegalovirus exposure and HLA in healthy donors. PCR used 60 Vbeta primers and 13 Jbeta primers. Here immunoSEQ multiplex PCR was the method, and the copy in TCRdb shows in-frame clones only, minus some. Of approximately 170,000 clones in the sample, roughly 77% were seen once. The sequenced material came from PBMCs. These receptor sequences come from a man aged 18 to 29 in good health and CMV-seropositive.

Here the CDR3 reads CASRRGWGEAKAYGYTF. The CDR3 bases are TGTGCCAGTAGGAGGGGGTGGGGAGAAGCGAAAGCTTATGGCTACACCTTC. V gene TRBV19 combines with J gene TRBJ1-2; D may be TRBD1 (6 bases). The CDR3 loop spans 17 amino acids. CDR1 is LNHDA, CDR2 SQIVND, per germline (reference sequence). Trimming left V 6 bases short and J 5 bases short, with 25 bases between. Full variable domain (missing parts from reference TRBV19 and TRBJ1-2): DGGITQSPKYLFRKEGQNVTLSCEQNLNHDAMYWYRQDPGQGLRLIYYSQIVNDFQKGDIAEGYSVSREKKESFPLTVTSAQKNPTAFYLCASRRGWGEAKAYGYTFGSGTRLTVV.

V usage is TRBV30 and J usage is TRBJ2-3; 9 bases match TRBD1. Germline CDR1 is GTSNPN and CDR2 is SVGIG (reference sequence). V dropped 3 bases and J dropped 2; count of bases not matched to a gene: 6. The CDR3 length is 15 residues. CDR3 nucleotides: TGTGCCTGGAGGCCCTGGGACAGGGCCACAGATACGCAGTATTTT. It encodes CAWRPWDRATDTQYF.

CDR3 sequence (DNA): TGTGCCAGCAGTGAACAGGGGGCGCGGGGCAATGAGCAGTTCTTC. Protein: CASSEQGARGNEQFF. The chain links TRBV6-4 to TRBJ2-1, with 9 nucleotides matching TRBD1. CDR1 and CDR2 from the germline V gene are MRHNA and SNTAGT. J lost 6 bases, V lost 3 bases, and 6 bases had no gene match. This CDR3 is built from 15 residues.

In this sample, this clone turned up a few times. V is TRBV15 and J is TRBJ2-1; 8 bases align to TRBD1. The germline CDR1 and CDR2 sequences are LNHNV and YYDKDF (reference sequence). The CDR3 runs 16 residues. V dropped 3 bases and J dropped 3; count of bases not matched to a gene: 7. The CDR3 spells CATSSNRGKVYNEQFF. The CDR3 region has the DNA TGTGCCACCAGCAGTAACAGGGGGAAGGTCTACAATGAGCAGTTCTTC.

This clone was picked up a small number of times. CDR3 amino acids: CASSQDDSAAHTDTQYF. The CDR3, as DNA: TGCGCCAGCAGCCAAGATGATTCGGCGGCGCACACAGATACGCAGTATTTT. The chain couples TRBV4-1 to TRBJ2-3, with D unclear. The V end lost 0 bases, the J end lost 2 bases, and 15 bases lay between the germline ends. Looked up from germline, CDR1 is MGHRA and CDR2 is YSYEKL. There are 17 residues in the CDR3.

J is TRBJ1-4 and V is TRBV18, with no clear D. There are 14 residues in the CDR3. Germline V CDR1 and CDR2: KGHSH, LQKENI. V dropped 3 bases and J dropped 7 bases, with 12 bases sitting between them. The CDR3 nucleotides read TGTGCCAGCTCACCCCCGGGTGGATTTGAAAAACTGTTTTTT. It specifies CASSPPGGFEKLFF. Supplemented by reference TRBV18 and TRBJ1-4, the full variable domain reads NAGVMQNPRHLVRRRGQEARLRCSPMKGHSHVYWYRQLPEEGLKFMVYLQKENIIDESGMPKERFSAEFPKEGPSILRIQQVVRGDSAAYFCASSPPGGFEKLFFGSGTQLSVL.

This clone was seen only once. The V gene is TRBV6-1, the J gene TRBJ2-5, with a tentative D call TRBD2 (5 bases). Germline V gene data show CDR1 as MNHNS and CDR2 as SASEGT. The CDR3 loop spans 13 amino acids. V was clipped by 8 bases and J by 2 bases, with 12 bases between them. The CDR3 nucleotides read TGTGCCAGCCGAGAGTCGGGGCAAGAGACCCAGTACTTC. Its protein product is CASRESGQETQYF.